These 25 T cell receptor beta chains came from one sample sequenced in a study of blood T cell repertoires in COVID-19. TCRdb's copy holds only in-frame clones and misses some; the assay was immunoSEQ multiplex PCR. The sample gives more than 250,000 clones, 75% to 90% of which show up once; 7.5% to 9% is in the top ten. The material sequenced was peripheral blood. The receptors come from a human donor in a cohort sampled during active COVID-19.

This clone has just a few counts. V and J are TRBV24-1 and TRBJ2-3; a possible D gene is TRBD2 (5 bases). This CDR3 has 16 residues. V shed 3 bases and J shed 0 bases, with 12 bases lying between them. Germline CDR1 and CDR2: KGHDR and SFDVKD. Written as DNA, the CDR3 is TGTGCCACCAGTGATGCAGGTTGGACTAGCACAGATACGCAGTATTTT. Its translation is CATSDAGWTSTDTQYF.

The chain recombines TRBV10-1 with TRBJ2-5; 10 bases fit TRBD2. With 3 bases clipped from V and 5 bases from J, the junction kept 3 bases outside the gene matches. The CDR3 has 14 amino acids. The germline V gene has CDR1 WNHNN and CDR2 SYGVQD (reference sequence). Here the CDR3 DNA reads TGCGCCAGCAGTGAAGCGGGAGGGGCGGAGACCCAGTACTTC. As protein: CASSEAGGAETQYF.

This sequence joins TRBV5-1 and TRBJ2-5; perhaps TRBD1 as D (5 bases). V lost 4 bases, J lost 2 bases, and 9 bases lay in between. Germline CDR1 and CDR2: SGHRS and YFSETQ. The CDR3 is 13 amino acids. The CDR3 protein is CASSNTGQETQYF. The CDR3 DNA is TGCGCCAGCAGCAATACAGGTCAAGAGACCCAGTACTTC.

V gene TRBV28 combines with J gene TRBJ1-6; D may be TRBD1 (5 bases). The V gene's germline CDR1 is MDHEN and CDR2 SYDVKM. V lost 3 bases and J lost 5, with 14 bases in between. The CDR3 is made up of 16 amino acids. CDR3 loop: CASSLIWGGNNSPLHF. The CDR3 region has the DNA TGTGCCAGCAGTTTGATATGGGGCGGGAATAATTCACCCCTCCACTTT.

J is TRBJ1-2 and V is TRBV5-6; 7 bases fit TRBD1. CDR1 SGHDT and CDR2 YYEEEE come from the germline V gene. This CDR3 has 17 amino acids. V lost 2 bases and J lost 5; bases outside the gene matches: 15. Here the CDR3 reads CASSFLGGQPGVYGYTF. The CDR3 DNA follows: TGTGCCAGCAGCTTCCTTGGGGGACAGCCCGGTGTTTATGGCTACACCTTC. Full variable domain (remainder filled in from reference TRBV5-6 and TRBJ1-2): DAGVTQSPTHLIKTRGQQVTLRCSPKSGHDTVSWYQQALGQGPQFIFQYYEEEERQRGNFPDRFSGHQFPNYSSELNVNALLLGDSALYLCASSFLGGQPGVYGYTFGSGTRLTVV.

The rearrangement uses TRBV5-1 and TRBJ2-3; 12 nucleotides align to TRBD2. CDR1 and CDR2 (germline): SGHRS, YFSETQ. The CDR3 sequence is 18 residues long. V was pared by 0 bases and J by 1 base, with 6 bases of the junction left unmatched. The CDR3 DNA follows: TGCGCCAGCAGCTTGGAACTAGCGGGAGGAGGGGGCACAGATACGCAGTATTTT. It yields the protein CASSLELAGGGGTDTQYF.

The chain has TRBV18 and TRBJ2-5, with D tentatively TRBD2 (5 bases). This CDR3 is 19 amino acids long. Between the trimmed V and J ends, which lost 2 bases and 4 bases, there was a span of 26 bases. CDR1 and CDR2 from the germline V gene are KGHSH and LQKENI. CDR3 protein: CASSPIRDSAVTGSETQYF. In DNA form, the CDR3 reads TGTGCCAGCTCACCAATAAGAGACTCAGCCGTTACGGGGTCAGAGACCCAGTACTTC.

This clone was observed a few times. Here the CDR3 reads CASSLSGLAGGSSYNEQFF. The CDR3 DNA sequence: TGTGCCAGCAGCTTGAGTGGACTAGCGGGGGGTAGCTCCTACAATGAGCAGTTCTTC. This chain connects TRBV5-5 to TRBJ2-1; 14 bases fit TRBD2. This CDR3 contains 19 residues. After removal of 1 base from V and 0 bases from J, the junction contained 6 bases not matched to a gene. CDR1 is SGHKS and CDR2 is YYEKEE in the germline V gene (reference sequence).

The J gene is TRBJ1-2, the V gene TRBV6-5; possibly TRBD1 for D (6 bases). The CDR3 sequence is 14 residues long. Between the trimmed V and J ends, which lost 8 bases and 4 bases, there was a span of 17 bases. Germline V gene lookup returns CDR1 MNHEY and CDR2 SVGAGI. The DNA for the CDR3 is TGTGCCAGCGGCAGGGGTGAAGGGGCCTATGGCTACACCTTC. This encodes CASGRGEGAYGYTF.

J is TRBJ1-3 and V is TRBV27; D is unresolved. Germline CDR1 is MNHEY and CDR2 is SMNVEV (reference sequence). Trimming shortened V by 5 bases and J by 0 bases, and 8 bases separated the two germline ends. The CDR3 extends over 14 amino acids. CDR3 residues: CASSPQYSGNTIYF. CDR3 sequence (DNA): TGTGCCAGCAGTCCGCAGTACTCTGGAAACACCATATATTTT.

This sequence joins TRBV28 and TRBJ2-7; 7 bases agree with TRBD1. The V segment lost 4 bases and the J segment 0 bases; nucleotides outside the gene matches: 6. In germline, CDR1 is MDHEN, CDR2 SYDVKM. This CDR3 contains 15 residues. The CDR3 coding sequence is TGTGCCAGCAGTTGGGACAGCGCTAGCTCCTACGAGCAGTACTTC. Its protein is CASSWDSASSYEQYF. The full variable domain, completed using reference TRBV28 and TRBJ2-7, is DVKVTQSSRYLVKRTGEKVFLECVQDMDHENMFWYRQDPGLGLRLIYFSYDVKMKEKGDIPEGYSVSREKKERFSLILESASTNQTSMYLCASSWDSASSYEQYFGPGTRLTVT.

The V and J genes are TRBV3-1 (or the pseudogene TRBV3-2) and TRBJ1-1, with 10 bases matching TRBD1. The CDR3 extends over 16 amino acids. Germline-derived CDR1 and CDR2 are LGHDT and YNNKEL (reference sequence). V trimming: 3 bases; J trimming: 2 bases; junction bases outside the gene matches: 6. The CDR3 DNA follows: TGTGCCAGCAGCCAGTGGACAGGGGGAGACAACACTGAAGCTTTCTTT. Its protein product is CASSQWTGGDNTEAFF.

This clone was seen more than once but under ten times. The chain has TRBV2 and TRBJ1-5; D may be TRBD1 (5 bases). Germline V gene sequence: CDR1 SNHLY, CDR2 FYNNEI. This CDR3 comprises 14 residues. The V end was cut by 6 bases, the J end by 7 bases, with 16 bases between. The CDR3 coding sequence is TGTGCCAGCAGCCCCGGGACCGCGGGACAGCCCCAGCATTTT. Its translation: CASSPGTAGQPQHF.

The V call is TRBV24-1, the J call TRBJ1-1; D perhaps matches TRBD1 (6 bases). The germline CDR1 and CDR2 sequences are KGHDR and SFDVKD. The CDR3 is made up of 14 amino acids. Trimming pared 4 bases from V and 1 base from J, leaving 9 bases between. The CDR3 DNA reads TGTGCCACCAGTGAAGGGACAAGGAACACTGAAGCTTTCTTT. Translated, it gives CATSEGTRNTEAFF.

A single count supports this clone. The CDR3 DNA is TGTGCCAGCAGTCCACGGACAGGGGTTGGCAATGGAAACACCATATATTTT. This sequence encodes CASSPRTGVGNGNTIYF. The chain employs TRBV28 and TRBJ1-3; 9 nucleotides align to TRBD1. V gave up 5 bases and J gave up 3 bases; unmatched junction bases: 11. Germline CDR1 reads MDHEN; CDR2 reads SYDVKM. The CDR3 is made up of 17 amino acids.

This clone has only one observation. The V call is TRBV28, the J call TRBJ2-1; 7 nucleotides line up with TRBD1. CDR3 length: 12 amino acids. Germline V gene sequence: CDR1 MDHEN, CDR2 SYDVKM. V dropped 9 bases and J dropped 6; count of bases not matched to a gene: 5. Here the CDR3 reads CASGTVRNEQFF. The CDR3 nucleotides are TGTGCCAGTGGGACAGTACGCAATGAGCAGTTCTTC.

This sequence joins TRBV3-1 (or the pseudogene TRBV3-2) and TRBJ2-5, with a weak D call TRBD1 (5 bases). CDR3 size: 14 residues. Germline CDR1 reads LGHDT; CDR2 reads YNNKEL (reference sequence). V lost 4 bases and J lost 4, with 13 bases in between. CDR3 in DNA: TGTGCCAGCAGCCTCCTGGCAGGGCGAGAGACCCAGTACTTC. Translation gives CASSLLAGRETQYF.

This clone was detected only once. The DNA for the CDR3 is TGTGCCAGCAGCCTCGAGCCAACTAATGAAAAACTGTTTTTT. This codes for CASSLEPTNEKLFF. This chain uses TRBV6-6 with TRBJ1-4; D uncertain. Germline assignment: CDR1 MNHNY and CDR2 SVGAGI (reference sequence). The CDR3 is made up of 14 amino acids. V was pared by 6 bases and J by 0 bases, with 8 bases between.

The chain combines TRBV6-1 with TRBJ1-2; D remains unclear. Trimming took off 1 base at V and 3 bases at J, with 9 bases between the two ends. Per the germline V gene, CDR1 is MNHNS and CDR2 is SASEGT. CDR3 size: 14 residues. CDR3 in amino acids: CASSEDSLYYGYTF. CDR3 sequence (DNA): TGTGCCAGCAGTGAAGACAGCCTCTACTATGGCTACACCTTC.

For the CDR3, the DNA is TGTGCCAGCGAACTGCCGGGAGGGACTGAAGCTTTCTTT. Residues: CASELPGGTEAFF. The chain employs TRBV2 and TRBJ1-1; no clear D gene. The CDR3 length is 13 residues. Trimming removed 8 bases at V and 5 bases at J, with 15 bases between. CDR1 is SNHLY and CDR2 is FYNNEI in the germline V gene.

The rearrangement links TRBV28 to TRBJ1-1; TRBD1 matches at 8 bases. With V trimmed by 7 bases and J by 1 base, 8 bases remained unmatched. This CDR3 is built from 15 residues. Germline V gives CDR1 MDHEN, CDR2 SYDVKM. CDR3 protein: CASNGQGWENTEAFF. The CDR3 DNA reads TGTGCCAGCAACGGACAGGGTTGGGAGAACACTGAAGCTTTCTTT.

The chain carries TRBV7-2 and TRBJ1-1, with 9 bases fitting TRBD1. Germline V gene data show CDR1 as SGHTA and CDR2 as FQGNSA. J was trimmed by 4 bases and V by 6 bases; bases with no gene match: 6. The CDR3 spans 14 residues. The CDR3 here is CASRLQGAITEAFF. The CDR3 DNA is TGTGCCAGCAGACTACAGGGGGCGATCACTGAAGCTTTCTTT. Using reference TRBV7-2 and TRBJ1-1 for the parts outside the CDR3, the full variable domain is GAGVSQSPSNKVTEKGKDVELRCDPISGHTALYWYRQSLGQGLEFLIYFQGNSAPDKSGLPSDRFSAERTGGSVSTLTIQRTQQEDSAVYLCASRLQGAITEAFFGQGTRLTVV.

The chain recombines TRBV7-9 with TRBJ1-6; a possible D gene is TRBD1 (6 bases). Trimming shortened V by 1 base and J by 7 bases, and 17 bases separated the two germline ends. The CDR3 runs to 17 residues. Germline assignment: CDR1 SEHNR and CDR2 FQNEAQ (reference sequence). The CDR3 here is CASSLGGGGRGNSPLHF. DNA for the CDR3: TGTGCCAGCAGCTTAGGGGGCGGGGGCCGAGGAAATTCACCCCTCCACTTT.

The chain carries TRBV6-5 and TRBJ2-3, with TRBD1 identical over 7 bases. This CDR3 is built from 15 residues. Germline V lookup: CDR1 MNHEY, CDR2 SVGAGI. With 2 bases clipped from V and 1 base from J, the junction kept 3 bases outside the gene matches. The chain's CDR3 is CASSYPGQGTDTQYF. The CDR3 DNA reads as TGTGCCAGCAGTTACCCCGGACAGGGCACAGATACGCAGTATTTT.

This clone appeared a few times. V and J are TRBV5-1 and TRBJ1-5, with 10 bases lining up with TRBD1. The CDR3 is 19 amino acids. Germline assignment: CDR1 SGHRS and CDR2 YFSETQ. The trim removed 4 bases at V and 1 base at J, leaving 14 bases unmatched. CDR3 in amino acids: CASSPPPGQGPSSNQPQHF. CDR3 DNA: TGCGCCAGCAGCCCACCCCCGGGACAGGGGCCTTCGAGCAATCAGCCCCAGCATTTT.